This T cell receptor beta chain was recovered during a study of T cells in Graves' hyperthyroidism and ophthalmopathy. Study-level findings and limits: For ophthalmopathy, model prediction preceded onset by a median 6.5 months. Among thyroid clonotypes expanded above 0.001, most also appeared in blood.

The source material, RNA transcripts, was used to amplify TCR beta CDR3 regions. The HTBI primer set drove a first-round RT-PCR of the TCR CDR3. TCRdb reprocessed the multiplex PCR reads via MiXCR and lists one record per CDR3 protein. The sample yields 530,000 or so distinct CDR3 sequences, more than 45% seen once. The junction had 4 bases not matched to a gene; V was cut back by 7 bases and J by 9 bases. CDR1 and CDR2 from the germline V gene are SNHLY and FYNNEI. The CDR3 has 13 amino acids. The study enrolled patients aged 18 to 65 with newly diagnosed hyperthyroidism of under 2 months' duration. The study left out patients who had uncontrolled infection, other autoimmune disease, pregnancy or lactation. Details on this clonotype: Antigen unknown.

Material: peripheral blood or thyroid tissue (not recorded which). V usage is TRBV2 and J usage is TRBJ1-6; TRBD1 matches at 9 bases. This receptor was identified in a young woman with Graves' hyperthyroidism. The CDR3 loop reads CASTDRGSSPLHF. Written as DNA, the CDR3 is TGTGCCAGCACGGACAGGGGATCTTCACCCCTCCACTTT.